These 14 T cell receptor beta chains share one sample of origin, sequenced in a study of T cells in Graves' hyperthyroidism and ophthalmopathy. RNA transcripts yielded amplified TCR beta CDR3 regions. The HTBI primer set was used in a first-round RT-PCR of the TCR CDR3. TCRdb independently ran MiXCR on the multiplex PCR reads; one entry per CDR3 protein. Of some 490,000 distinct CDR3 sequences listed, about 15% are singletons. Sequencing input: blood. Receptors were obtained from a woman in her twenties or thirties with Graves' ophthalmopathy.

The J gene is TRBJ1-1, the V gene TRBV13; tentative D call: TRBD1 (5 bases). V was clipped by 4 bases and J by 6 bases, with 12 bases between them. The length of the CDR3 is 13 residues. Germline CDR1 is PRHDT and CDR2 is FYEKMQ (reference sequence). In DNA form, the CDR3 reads TGTGCCAGCAGCTCCCAGGGTAATCCTGAAGCTTTCTTT. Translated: CASSSQGNPEAFF.

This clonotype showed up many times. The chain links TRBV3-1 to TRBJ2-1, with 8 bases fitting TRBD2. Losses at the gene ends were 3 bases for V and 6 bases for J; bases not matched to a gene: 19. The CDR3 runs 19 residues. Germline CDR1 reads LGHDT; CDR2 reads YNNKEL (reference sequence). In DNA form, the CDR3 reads TGTGCCAGCAGCCAGACGACTCTGGGCCCAGCGGGAGTCGTCAATGAGCAGTTCTTC. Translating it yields CASSQTTLGPAGVVNEQFF.

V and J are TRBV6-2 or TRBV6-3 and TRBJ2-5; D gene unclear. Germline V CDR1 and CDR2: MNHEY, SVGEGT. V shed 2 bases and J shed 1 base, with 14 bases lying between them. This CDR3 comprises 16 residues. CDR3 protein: CASSYPIEASQETQYF. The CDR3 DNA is TGTGCCAGCAGTTACCCCATCGAAGCCAGCCAAGAGACCCAGTACTTC.

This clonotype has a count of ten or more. CDR3 in DNA: TGCAGTGCTTCACTCAGGACAGGGAGATCGAACGAGCAGTACTTC. This translates into CSASLRTGRSNEQYF. The genes are TRBV20-1 and TRBJ2-7, with 8 bases identical to TRBD1. J gave up 5 bases and V 5 bases, and 14 bases lay outside the gene matches. Germline loops: CDR1 DFQATT, CDR2 SNEGSKA (reference sequence). The CDR3 spans 15 residues.

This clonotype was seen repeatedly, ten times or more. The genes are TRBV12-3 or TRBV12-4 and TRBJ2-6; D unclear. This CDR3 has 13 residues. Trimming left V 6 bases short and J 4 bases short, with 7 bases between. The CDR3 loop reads CASRKSGANVLTF. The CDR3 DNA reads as TGTGCCAGCAGGAAGTCCGGGGCCAACGTCCTGACTTTC.

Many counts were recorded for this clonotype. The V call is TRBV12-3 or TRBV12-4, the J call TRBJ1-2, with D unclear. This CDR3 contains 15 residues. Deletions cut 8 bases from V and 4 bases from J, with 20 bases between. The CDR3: CASDKGDGRSYGYTF. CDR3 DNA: TGTGCCAGCGATAAGGGCGACGGGAGGAGCTATGGCTACACCTTC.

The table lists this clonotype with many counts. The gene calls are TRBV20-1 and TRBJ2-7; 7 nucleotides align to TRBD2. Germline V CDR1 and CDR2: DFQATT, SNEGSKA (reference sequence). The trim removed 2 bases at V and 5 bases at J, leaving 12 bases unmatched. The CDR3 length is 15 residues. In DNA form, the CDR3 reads TGCAGTGCTAGATCGCTGGCGGGAGACCGCAACGAGCAGTACTTC. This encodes CSARSLAGDRNEQYF.

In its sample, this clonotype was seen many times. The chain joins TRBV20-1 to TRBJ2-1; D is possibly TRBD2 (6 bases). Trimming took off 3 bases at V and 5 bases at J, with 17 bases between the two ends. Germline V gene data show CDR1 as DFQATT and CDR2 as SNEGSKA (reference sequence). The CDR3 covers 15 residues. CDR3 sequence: CSASFWDLLNNEQFF. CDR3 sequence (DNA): TGCAGTGCTAGTTTTTGGGACTTGCTTAACAATGAGCAGTTCTTC.

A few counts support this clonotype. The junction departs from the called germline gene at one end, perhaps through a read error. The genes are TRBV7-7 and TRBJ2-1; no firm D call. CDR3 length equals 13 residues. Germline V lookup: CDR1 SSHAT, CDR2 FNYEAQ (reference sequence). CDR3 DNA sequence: TGTGCTAGCAGCCAGGACCACCCGGGTGAGCAGTTCTTC. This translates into CASSQDHPGEQFF.

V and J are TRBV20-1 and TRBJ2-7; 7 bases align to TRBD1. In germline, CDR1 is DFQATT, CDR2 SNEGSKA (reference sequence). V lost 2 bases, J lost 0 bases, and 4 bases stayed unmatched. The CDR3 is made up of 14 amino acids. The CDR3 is CSARSTGNSYEQYF. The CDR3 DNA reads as TGCAGTGCTAGATCGACAGGGAACTCCTACGAGCAGTACTTC.

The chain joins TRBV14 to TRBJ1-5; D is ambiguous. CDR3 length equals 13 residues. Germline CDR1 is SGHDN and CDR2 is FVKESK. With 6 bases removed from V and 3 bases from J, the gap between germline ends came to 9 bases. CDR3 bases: TGTGCCAGCAGTATCGACCCCAATCAGCCCCAGCATTTT. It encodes CASSIDPNQPQHF.

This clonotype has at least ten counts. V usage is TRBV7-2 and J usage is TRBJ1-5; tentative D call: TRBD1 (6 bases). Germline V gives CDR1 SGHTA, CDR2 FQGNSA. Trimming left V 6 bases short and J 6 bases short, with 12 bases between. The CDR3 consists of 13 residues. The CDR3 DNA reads TGTGCCAGCAGTCAACAGGGTACTCAGCCCCAGCATTTT. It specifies CASSQQGTQPQHF. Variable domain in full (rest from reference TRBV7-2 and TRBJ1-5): GAGVSQSPSNKVTEKGKDVELRCDPISGHTALYWYRQSLGQGLEFLIYFQGNSAPDKSGLPSDRFSAERTGGSVSTLTIQRTQQEDSAVYLCASSQQGTQPQHFGDGTRLSIL.

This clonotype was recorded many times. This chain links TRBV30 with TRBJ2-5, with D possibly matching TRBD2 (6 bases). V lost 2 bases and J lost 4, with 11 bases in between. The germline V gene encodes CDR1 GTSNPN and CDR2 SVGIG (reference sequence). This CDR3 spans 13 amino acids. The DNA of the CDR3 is TGTGCCTGGAGTCCGGGGAGGAGAGAGACCCAGTACTTC. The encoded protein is CAWSPGRRETQYF.

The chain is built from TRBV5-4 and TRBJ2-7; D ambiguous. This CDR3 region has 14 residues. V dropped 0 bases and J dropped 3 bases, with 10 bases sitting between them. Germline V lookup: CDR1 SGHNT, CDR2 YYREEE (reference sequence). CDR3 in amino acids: CASSLDSNNYEQYF. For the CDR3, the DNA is TGTGCCAGCAGCTTGGACAGCAATAACTACGAGCAGTACTTC.